One sample yielded the 24 T cell receptor beta chains listed below, sequenced in a study of T cell responses to AZD1222 COVID-19 vaccine. Only in-frame clones appear in the TCRdb table, and some are missing; sequencing was by immunoSEQ multiplex PCR. The repertoire includes some 200,000 clones, approximately 93% of them detected once, and approximately 3.9% sits in the top ten. The sample in question was peripheral blood, obtained on day 0 of AZD1222 vaccination. Receptors originate from an adult in good health.

The J gene is TRBJ1-2, the V gene TRBV5-1, with a tentative D call TRBD1 (5 bases). The CDR3 is made up of 13 amino acids. The V end was cut by 4 bases, the J end by 3 bases, with 10 bases between. Germline values: CDR1 SGHRS, CDR2 YFSETQ. The CDR3 is CASSLGVYYGYTF. CDR3 in DNA: TGCGCCAGCAGCCTAGGGGTTTACTATGGCTACACCTTC.

In its sample, this clone was seen a few times. This rearrangement joins TRBV7-9 to TRBJ2-3; D assignment may be TRBD1 or TRBD2 (5 bases each). Trimming took 5 bases from V and 2 from J, leaving 11 bases between them. The CDR3 has 14 residues. Germline CDR1 SEHNR, CDR2 FQNEAQ (reference sequence). CDR3 in amino acids: CASSARGNTDTQYF. DNA of the CDR3: TGTGCCAGCAGCGCACGGGGCAACACAGATACGCAGTATTTT.

In DNA, the CDR3 is TGTGCCAGCAGCTCGGGGCGGGAGGGCTACACCTTC. Amino acid sequence: CASSSGREGYTF. The chain is built from TRBV7-9 and TRBJ1-2; the D gene is possibly TRBD1 (5 bases). Trimming took off 4 bases at V and 8 bases at J, with 11 bases between the two ends. Looked up from germline, CDR1 is SEHNR and CDR2 is FQNEAQ (reference sequence). The length of the CDR3 is 12 residues. The whole variable domain, filled in from reference TRBV7-9 and TRBJ1-2, reads DTGVSQNPRHKITKRGQNVTFRCDPISEHNRLYWYRQTLGQGPEFLTYFQNEAQLEKSRLLSDRFSAERPKGSFSTLEIQRTEQGDSAMYLCASSSGREGYTFGSGTRLTVV.

The chain employs TRBV27 and TRBJ1-5; a weak D match, TRBD1 (5 bases). The germline V gene encodes CDR1 MNHEY and CDR2 SMNVEV (reference sequence). Trimming left V 2 bases short and J 9 bases short, with 17 bases between. The CDR3 is made up of 15 amino acids. CDR3 amino acids: CASSLRQLVIRPQHF. The CDR3, as DNA: TGTGCCAGCAGTTTACGACAGTTGGTAATTAGGCCCCAGCATTTT.

This chain links TRBV4-1 with TRBJ2-7; D not resolved. This CDR3 comprises 13 residues. Germline-derived CDR1 and CDR2 are MGHRA and YSYEKL. Trimming took 0 bases from V and 3 from J, leaving 6 bases between them. CDR3 sequence: CASSQDPFYEQYF. In nucleotides, the CDR3 is TGCGCCAGCAGCCAAGATCCATTCTACGAGCAGTACTTC.

The chain has TRBV21-1 and TRBJ1-4; the table assigns TRBD1, which was not confirmed against the DNA. TRBV21-1 is an annotated pseudogene. CDR3 length: 16 residues. For the CDR3, the DNA is TGTGCCAGCAGCAAATCCCCCGACAGATCCAATGAAAAACTGTTTTTT. Protein product: CASSKSPDRSNEKLFF.

The chain carries TRBV6-4 and TRBJ2-2; TRBD1 is a possible D gene (5 bases). V lost 7 bases and J 0 bases, leaving 12 bases between the germline ends. Looked up from germline, CDR1 is MRHNA and CDR2 is SNTAGT. The CDR3 sequence is 15 residues long. The CDR3 reads CASTETASNTGELFF. CDR3 nucleotides: TGTGCCAGCACCGAGACAGCCTCGAACACCGGGGAGCTGTTTTTT.

The chain employs TRBV20-1 and TRBJ2-7; D is ambiguous. Germline CDR1 reads DFQATT; CDR2 reads SNEGSKA (reference sequence). V was pared by 3 bases and J by 4 bases, with 16 bases between. This CDR3 region has 14 residues. CDR3 residues: CSASPDPGGYEQYF. The CDR3 nucleotides read TGCAGTGCTAGTCCGGACCCGGGCGGATACGAGCAGTACTTC.

This chain connects TRBV5-1 to TRBJ1-1; tentatively, D is TRBD1 (6 bases). Trimming cost V 4 bases and J 1 base, with 17 bases left between them. The CDR3 consists of 16 residues. CDR1 and CDR2 from the germline V gene are SGHRS and YFSETQ. In DNA form, the CDR3 reads TGCGCCAGCAGCCCGATCCCCGGGACACCGAACACTGAAGCTTTCTTT. This sequence encodes CASSPIPGTPNTEAFF.

The chain employs TRBV6-1 and TRBJ1-2, with TRBD1 matching 8 bases. With V trimmed by 1 base and J by 10 bases, 5 bases remained unmatched. In germline, CDR1 is MNHNS, CDR2 SASEGT. This CDR3 is 13 amino acids long. CDR3 bases: TGTGCCAGCAGTGAAGTTTTGACAGGGGACTACACCTTC. As protein: CASSEVLTGDYTF.

V usage is TRBV13 and J usage is TRBJ2-7, with D maybe TRBD1 (6 bases). This CDR3 comprises 13 residues. V was cut by 8 bases and J by 4 bases, with 15 bases left in between. Germline V gives CDR1 PRHDT, CDR2 FYEKMQ (reference sequence). The CDR3 protein is CASGVRGLYEQYF. CDR3 nucleotide sequence: TGTGCCAGCGGGGTCAGGGGATTGTACGAGCAGTACTTC.

The chain employs TRBV7-9 and TRBJ2-2; the D is unclear. Germline CDR1 SEHNR, CDR2 FQNEAQ (reference sequence). Trimming left V 4 bases short and J 1 base short, with 7 bases between. The CDR3 totals 14 residues. The CDR3 protein is CASSSRQNTGELFF. Here the CDR3 DNA reads TGTGCCAGCAGCTCTCGGCAGAACACCGGGGAGCTGTTTTTT.

The CDR3 DNA is TGTGCCAGCAGTGCTGGGCAGGGGGCGTATTCGAACACTGAAGCTTTCTTT. The encoded protein is CASSAGQGAYSNTEAFF. This chain connects TRBV6-1 to TRBJ1-1, with 8 bases lining up with TRBD1. This CDR3 region has 17 residues. Germline CDR1 is MNHNS and CDR2 is SASEGT. V shed 4 bases and J 1 base; nucleotides not matched to a gene: 11.

The count of this clone is one. In nucleotides, the CDR3 is TGTGCCAGCAGCCCAATTGGGGCAGGGAGGGGGCCAGAGACCCAGTACTTC. Encoded protein: CASSPIGAGRGPETQYF. The chain combines TRBV5-4 with TRBJ2-5; possibly TRBD1 or TRBD2 for D (7 bases each). From germline, CDR1 is SGHNT and CDR2 YYREEE (reference sequence). This CDR3 comprises 17 residues. Trimming pared 4 bases from V and 4 bases from J, leaving 23 bases between.

The chain uses TRBV30 and TRBJ2-1; possibly TRBD1 or TRBD2 for D (5 bases each). The CDR3 is made up of 15 amino acids. V gave up 1 base and J gave up 4 bases, with 14 bases separating them. Germline CDR1 GTSNPN, CDR2 SVGIG (reference sequence). CDR3 nucleotides: TGTGCCTGGAGTGGGGGGAATTGGGGTTACAATGAGCAGTTCTTC. It is translated as CAWSGGNWGYNEQFF.

The CDR3 DNA is TGTGCCTGGAGTGTCCGGGACCCCGGTGGCACTGAAGCTTTCTTT. This translates into CAWSVRDPGGTEAFF. This chain joins TRBV30 and TRBJ1-1; weak D call: TRBD1 (5 bases). V was clipped by 0 bases and J by 4 bases, with 15 bases between them. CDR1 and CDR2 from the germline V gene are GTSNPN and SVGIG (reference sequence). The CDR3 has 15 residues. The complete variable domain, with remaining parts taken from reference TRBV30 and TRBJ1-1, reads SQTIHQWPATLVQPVGSPLSLECTVEGTSNPNLYWYRQAAGRGLQLLFYSVGIGQISSEVPQNLSASRPQDRQFILSSKKLLLSDSGFYLCAWSVRDPGGTEAFFGQGTRLTVV.

The chain uses TRBV27 and TRBJ2-3; TRBD2 agrees at 7 bases. CDR1 is MNHEY and CDR2 is SMNVEV in the germline V gene (reference sequence). This CDR3 has 19 amino acids. Trimming took 3 bases from V and 3 from J; bases not matched to a gene: 18. The CDR3 reads CASSFVAGVFHLETDTQYF. In nucleotides, the CDR3 is TGTGCCAGCAGTTTTGTGGCGGGAGTATTCCACCTGGAGACAGATACGCAGTATTTT.

The rearrangement uses TRBV10-2 and TRBJ2-1, with 8 nucleotides matching TRBD2. This CDR3 comprises 15 residues. The V segment lost 3 bases and the J segment 6 bases; nucleotides outside the gene matches: 7. The germline V gene has CDR1 WSHSY and CDR2 SAAADI. The CDR3 sequence is CASSDSGLAGNEQFF. In nucleotides, the CDR3 is TGCGCCAGCAGTGATTCTGGACTAGCAGGCAATGAGCAGTTCTTC.

This clone was seen a handful of times. This chain uses TRBV28 with TRBJ2-4; 8 positions match TRBD2. CDR1 and CDR2 from the germline V gene are MDHEN and SYDVKM. Trimming took 4 bases from V and 7 from J; bases not matched to a gene: 9. The CDR3 covers 15 residues. The CDR3 DNA follows: TGTGCCAGCAGTTCACGGGGGGGCCCCCTGAACATTCAGTACTTC. This codes for CASSSRGGPLNIQYF.

The gene calls are TRBV29-1 and TRBJ1-2, with 9 bases fitting TRBD1. The junction had 10 bases not matched to a gene; V was cut back by 6 bases and J by 8 bases. Looked up from germline, CDR1 is SQVTM and CDR2 is ANQGSEA. CDR3 length equals 13 residues. The CDR3: CSVSLGTGRGYTF. Here the CDR3 DNA reads TGCAGCGTCTCACTCGGGACAGGGAGAGGCTACACCTTC.

The chain carries TRBV7-2 and TRBJ1-1; tentative D call: TRBD1 (5 bases). This CDR3 is built from 16 residues. V was cut by 1 base and J by 4 bases, with 16 bases left in between. Germline V lookup: CDR1 SGHTA, CDR2 FQGNSA. In nucleotides, the CDR3 is TGTGCCAGCAGCTTAGTGGGCGGGGGAAAAGGCACTGAAGCTTTCTTT. The encoded protein is CASSLVGGGKGTEAFF.

This clone was seen more than once but under ten times. The chain couples TRBV15 to TRBJ1-6, with D unclear. The germline V gene encodes CDR1 LNHNV and CDR2 YYDKDF (reference sequence). The CDR3 has 14 amino acids. V was pared by 0 bases and J by 10 bases, with 10 bases between. The DNA of the CDR3 is TGTGCCACCAGCAGAGACCAGAACTCATCACCCCTCCACTTT. Amino acids: CATSRDQNSSPLHF.

The V gene is TRBV19, the J gene TRBJ1-2, with 10 positions matching TRBD1. This CDR3 spans 13 amino acids. The germline V gene has CDR1 LNHDA and CDR2 SQIVND (reference sequence). Losses at the gene ends were 3 bases for V and 7 bases for J; bases not matched to a gene: 2. The CDR3 sequence: CASSMDRGIGYTF. The CDR3 bases are TGTGCCAGTAGTATGGACAGGGGGATTGGCTACACCTTC.

The rearrangement joins TRBV5-6 to TRBJ1-6; 10 bases fit TRBD1. The CDR3 length is 18 residues. The V gene's germline CDR1 is SGHDT and CDR2 YYEEEE. Losses at the gene ends were 0 bases for V and 0 bases for J; bases not matched to a gene: 3. Here the CDR3 reads CASSLGQGASSYNSPLHF. CDR3 in DNA: TGTGCCAGCAGCTTGGGACAGGGGGCAAGCTCCTATAATTCACCCCTCCACTTT. Based on the CDR3 plus reference TRBV5-6 and TRBJ1-6, the full variable domain is DAGVTQSPTHLIKTRGQQVTLRCSPKSGHDTVSWYQQALGQGPQFIFQYYEEEERQRGNFPDRFSGHQFPNYSSELNVNALLLGDSALYLCASSLGQGASSYNSPLHFGNGTRLTVT.